These 21 T cell receptor beta chains share one sample of origin, sequenced in a study of CD8 T cells in Susac syndrome. RNA was extracted with the RNeasy kit, and a quantity of about 0.45 to 1 ug was reverse transcribed using random hexamers. Using its own MiXCR run on the immunoSEQ multiplex PCR reads, TCRdb lists one record per CDR3 protein. The sample holds 200,000 or so distinct CDR3 sequences; 95% are singletons and the top ten take approximately 0.15%. Sequenced input: CD8+ T cells from PBMCs. These receptors were collected from a human donor with Susac syndrome.

The V gene is TRBV20-1, the J gene TRBJ1-6; 7 positions agree with TRBD1. This CDR3 is 16 amino acids long. The V gene end was trimmed by 3 bases and the J gene end by 7 bases; junction bases not matched to a gene: 12. Per germline, CDR1 DFQATT and CDR2 SNEGSKA (reference sequence). The CDR3 protein is CSASPGTVTRNSPLHF. Written as DNA, the CDR3 is TGCAGTGCTAGCCCCGGGACAGTGACTAGAAATTCACCCCTCCACTTT.

V gene TRBV7-9 combines with J gene TRBJ1-5; 12 bases agree with TRBD1. The CDR3 loop spans 16 amino acids. With V trimmed by 1 base and J by 6 bases, 4 bases remained unmatched. Germline V CDR1 and CDR2: SEHNR, FQNEAQ (reference sequence). The CDR3 sequence is CASSLGDRGLPQPQHF. CDR3 nucleotide sequence: TGTGCCAGCAGCTTAGGGGACAGGGGGCTGCCTCAGCCCCAGCATTTT.

This sequence joins TRBV28 and TRBJ2-1; D possibly corresponds to TRBD2 (6 bases). This CDR3 has 15 residues. The ends were cut back, 3 bases at V and 0 bases at J, with 9 bases in the middle. The germline V gene encodes CDR1 MDHEN and CDR2 SYDVKM. CDR3 coding DNA: TGTGCCAGCAGTTTTTGGCGGGACTCCTACAATGAGCAGTTCTTC. The encoded protein is CASSFWRDSYNEQFF.

The chain employs TRBV5-1 and TRBJ2-3; no firm D call. V gave up 0 bases and J gave up 1 base, with 3 bases separating them. The CDR3 sequence is 13 residues long. From germline, CDR1 is SGHRS and CDR2 YFSETQ. The CDR3 sequence: CASSLDRTDTQYF. The CDR3 region has the DNA TGCGCCAGCAGCTTGGATCGCACAGATACGCAGTATTTT.

V gene TRBV13 combines with J gene TRBJ1-6; D unclear. There are 12 residues in the CDR3. From germline, CDR1 is PRHDT and CDR2 FYEKMQ (reference sequence). The germline V and J ends were trimmed by 0 bases and 13 bases, with 7 bases remaining between them. The CDR3 sequence: CASSLGGKPLHF. Here the CDR3 DNA reads TGTGCCAGCAGCTTAGGTGGGAAGCCCCTCCACTTT.

The J gene is TRBJ2-1, the V gene TRBV20-1; D is perhaps TRBD1 (5 bases). Trimming left V 3 bases short and J 5 bases short, with 14 bases between. Germline CDR1 is DFQATT and CDR2 is SNEGSKA (reference sequence). This CDR3 region has 14 residues. The CDR3 protein is CSASMPGFNNEQFF. The CDR3 region has the DNA TGCAGTGCTAGTATGCCAGGGTTTAACAATGAGCAGTTCTTC.

The CDR3 region is CASSQDLADYNYGYTF. The CDR3 nucleotides are TGTGCCAGCAGCCAAGATCTCGCGGATTATAACTATGGCTACACCTTC. The rearrangement links TRBV3-1 to TRBJ1-2, with no clear D. In germline, CDR1 is LGHDT, CDR2 YNNKEL (reference sequence). This CDR3 spans 16 amino acids. V lost 0 bases and J lost 1, with 12 bases in between.

The chain combines TRBV6-5 with TRBJ1-2; D perhaps matches TRBD1 (5 bases). Trimming removed 8 bases from V and 6 bases from J, with 19 bases in between. Per the germline V gene, CDR1 is MNHEY and CDR2 is SVGAGI. The CDR3 covers 14 residues. CDR3 bases: TGTGCCAGCGGCATACCGGGGACCGGCCATGGCTACACCTTC. This translates into CASGIPGTGHGYTF.

The chain links TRBV6-5 to TRBJ1-2; unclear D gene. This CDR3 is 14 amino acids long. Looked up from germline, CDR1 is MNHEY and CDR2 is SVGAGI. V lost 0 bases, J lost 8 bases, and 13 bases lay in between. CDR3 loop: CASSYSSEFGGYTF. CDR3 nucleotide sequence: TGTGCCAGCAGTTACTCCAGCGAATTCGGGGGCTACACCTTC.

The chain joins TRBV11-2 to TRBJ1-4, with 8 nucleotides matching TRBD1. This CDR3 has 14 amino acids. Germline loops: CDR1 SGHAT, CDR2 FQNNGV. The V gene end was trimmed by 4 bases and the J gene end by 8 bases; junction bases not matched to a gene: 6. The CDR3 bases are TGTGCCAGCAGCTCGACAGGGGCGGGGGAAAAACTGTTTTTT. Its protein is CASSSTGAGEKLFF.

The gene calls are TRBV7-9 and TRBJ2-3, with D unresolved. The CDR3 is 14 residues long. V was cut by 5 bases and J by 0 bases, with 9 bases left in between. Germline V gene sequence: CDR1 SEHNR, CDR2 FQNEAQ (reference sequence). CDR3 loop: CASSLTQSTDTQYF. DNA of the CDR3: TGTGCCAGCAGCCTTACACAGAGCACAGATACGCAGTATTTT.

J is TRBJ1-5 and V is TRBV15; 12 nucleotides agree with TRBD1. Germline assignment: CDR1 LNHNV and CDR2 YYDKDF (reference sequence). The CDR3 length is 17 residues. V shed 0 bases and J 4 bases; nucleotides not matched to a gene: 4. The CDR3 sequence: CATSRDGTGGLNQPQHF. The CDR3 DNA is TGTGCCACCAGCAGAGATGGGACAGGGGGCTTAAATCAGCCCCAGCATTTT.

The chain joins TRBV7-2 to TRBJ2-3, with TRBD2 matching over 7 bases. In germline, CDR1 is SGHTA, CDR2 FQGNSA. This CDR3 contains 15 residues. V shed 1 base, J shed 1 base, and the junction held 2 bases outside the gene matches. CDR3 protein: CASSLVAGGTDTQYF. The DNA for the CDR3 is TGTGCCAGCAGCTTAGTCGCGGGAGGCACAGATACGCAGTATTTT.

CDR3 sequence: CASSLESSNQPQHF. CDR3 bases: TGTGCCAGCAGTTTAGAAAGTAGCAATCAGCCCCAGCATTTT. The chain employs TRBV12-3 or TRBV12-4 and TRBJ1-5; D call uncertain. V lost 1 base and J lost 0, with 4 bases in between. The CDR3 contains 14 residues.

This chain links TRBV7-3 with TRBJ2-5; 10 bases fit TRBD2. The CDR3 sequence is 14 residues long. Trimming at V came to 6 bases and at J to 2 bases, leaving 3 bases not matched to a gene. Germline CDR1 is SGHTA and CDR2 is FQGTGA. The CDR3 loop reads CASSPSGSQETQYF. The CDR3 nucleotides read TGTGCCAGCAGTCCTAGCGGGAGTCAAGAGACCCAGTACTTC.

To note about this clonotype: One end of the junction does not line up with germline, which may come from a read error. The V gene is TRBV30, the J gene TRBJ1-6, with D perhaps matching TRBD1 (6 bases). The CDR3 spans 12 residues. The germline gives CDR1 GTSNPN, CDR2 SVGIG (reference sequence). CDR3: CAWTGDKSPLHF. For the CDR3, the DNA is TGTGCCTGGACAGGGGATAAATCACCCCTCCACTTT. Full variable domain (outside the CDR3, taken from reference TRBV30 and TRBJ1-6): SQTIHQWPATLVQPVGSPLSLECTVEGTSNPNLYWYRQAAGRGLQLLFYSVGIGQISSEVPQNLSASRPQDRQFILSSKKLLLSDSGFYLCAWTGDKSPLHFGNGTRLTVT.

The genes are TRBV2 and TRBJ2-3; 9 bases are shared with TRBD1. This CDR3 is built from 16 residues. J lost 1 base, V lost 2 bases, and 4 bases had no gene match. Per germline, CDR1 SNHLY and CDR2 FYNNEI. The chain's CDR3 is CASSERNRGRTDTQYF. The CDR3 DNA follows: TGTGCCAGCAGTGAAAGAAACAGGGGGCGCACAGATACGCAGTATTTT.

V is TRBV6-1 and J is TRBJ2-7; 8 nucleotides agree with TRBD1. The germline CDR1 and CDR2 sequences are MNHNS and SASEGT. The J segment lost 5 bases and the V segment lost 7 bases, leaving 10 bases of the junction unmatched. There are 14 residues in the CDR3. CDR3: CASTPGQGLDEQYF. The CDR3 nucleotides read TGTGCCAGCACCCCTGGACAGGGATTGGACGAGCAGTACTTC.

V is TRBV5-1 and J is TRBJ1-6, with D tentatively TRBD1 (6 bases). Trimming left V 4 bases short and J 5 bases short, with 16 bases between. CDR1 and CDR2 (germline): SGHRS, YFSETQ. This CDR3 spans 16 amino acids. For the CDR3, the DNA is TGCGCCAGCAGCCAACAGGGTGCCCTGAATAATTCACCCCTCCACTTT. It codes for CASSQQGALNNSPLHF.

The chain is built from TRBV7-9 and TRBJ2-1, with a tentative D call TRBD2 (6 bases). The germline V gene encodes CDR1 SEHNR and CDR2 FQNEAQ (reference sequence). This CDR3 is 15 amino acids long. V lost 6 bases to trimming and J lost 6 bases, with 18 bases between them. The chain's CDR3 is CASSTGEFVANEQFF. CDR3 coding DNA: TGTGCCAGCAGTACGGGGGAGTTTGTCGCCAATGAGCAGTTCTTC.

This clonotype was found once. The rearrangement uses TRBV29-1 and TRBJ1-1, with D tentatively TRBD1 (5 bases). The CDR3 loop spans 10 amino acids. Germline CDR1 is SQVTM and CDR2 is ANQGSEA. Trimming shortened V by 6 bases and J by 9 bases, and 11 bases separated the two germline ends. The CDR3 nucleotides read TGCAGCGTCTCCGACAGAAAAGCTTTCTTT. It encodes CSVSDRKAFF. Full variable domain (rest looked up from reference TRBV29-1 and TRBJ1-1): SAVISQKPSRDICQRGTSLTIQCQVDSQVTMMFWYRQQPGQSLTLIATANQGSEATYESGFVIDKFPISRPNLTFSTLTVSNMSPEDSSIYLCSVSDRKAFFGQGTRLTVV.